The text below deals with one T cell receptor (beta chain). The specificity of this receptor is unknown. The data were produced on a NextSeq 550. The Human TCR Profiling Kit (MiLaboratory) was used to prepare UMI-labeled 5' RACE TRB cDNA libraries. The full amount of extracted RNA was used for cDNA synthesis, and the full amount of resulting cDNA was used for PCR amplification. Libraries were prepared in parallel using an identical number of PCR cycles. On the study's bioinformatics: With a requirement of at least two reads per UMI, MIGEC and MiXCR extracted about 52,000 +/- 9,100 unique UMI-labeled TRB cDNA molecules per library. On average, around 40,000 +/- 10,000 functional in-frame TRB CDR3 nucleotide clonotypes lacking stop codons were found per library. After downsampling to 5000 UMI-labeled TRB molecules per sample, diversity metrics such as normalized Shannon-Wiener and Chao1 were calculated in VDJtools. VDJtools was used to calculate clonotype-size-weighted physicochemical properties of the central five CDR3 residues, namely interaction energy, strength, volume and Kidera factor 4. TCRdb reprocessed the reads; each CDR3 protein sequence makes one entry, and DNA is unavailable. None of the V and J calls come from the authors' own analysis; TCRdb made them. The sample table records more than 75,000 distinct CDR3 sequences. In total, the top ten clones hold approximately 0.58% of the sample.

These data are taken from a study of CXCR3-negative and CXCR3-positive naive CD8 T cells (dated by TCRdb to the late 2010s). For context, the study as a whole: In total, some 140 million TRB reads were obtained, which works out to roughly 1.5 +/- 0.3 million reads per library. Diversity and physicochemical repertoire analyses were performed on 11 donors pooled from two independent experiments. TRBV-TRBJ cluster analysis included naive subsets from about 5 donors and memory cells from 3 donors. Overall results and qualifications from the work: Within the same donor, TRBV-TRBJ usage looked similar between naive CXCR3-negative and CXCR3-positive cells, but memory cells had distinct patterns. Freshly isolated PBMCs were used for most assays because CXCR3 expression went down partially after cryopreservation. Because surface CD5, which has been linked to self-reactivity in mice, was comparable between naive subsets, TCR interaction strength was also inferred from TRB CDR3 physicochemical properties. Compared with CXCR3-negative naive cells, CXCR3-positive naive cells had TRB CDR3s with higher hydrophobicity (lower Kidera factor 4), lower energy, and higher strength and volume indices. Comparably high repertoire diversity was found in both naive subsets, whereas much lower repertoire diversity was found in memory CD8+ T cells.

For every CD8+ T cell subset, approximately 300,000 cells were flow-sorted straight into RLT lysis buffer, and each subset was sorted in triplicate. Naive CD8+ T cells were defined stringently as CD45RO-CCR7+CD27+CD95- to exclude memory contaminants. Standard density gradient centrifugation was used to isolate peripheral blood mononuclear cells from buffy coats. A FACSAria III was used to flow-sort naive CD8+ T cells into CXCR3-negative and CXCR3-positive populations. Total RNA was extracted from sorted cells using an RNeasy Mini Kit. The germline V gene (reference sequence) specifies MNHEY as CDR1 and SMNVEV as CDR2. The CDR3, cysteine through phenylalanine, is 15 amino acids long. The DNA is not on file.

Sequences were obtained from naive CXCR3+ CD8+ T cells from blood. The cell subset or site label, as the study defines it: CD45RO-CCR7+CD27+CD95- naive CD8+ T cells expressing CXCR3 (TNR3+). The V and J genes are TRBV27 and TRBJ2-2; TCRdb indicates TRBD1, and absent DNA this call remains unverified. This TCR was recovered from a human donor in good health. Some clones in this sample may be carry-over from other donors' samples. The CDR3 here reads CASSLRQGYTGELFF.